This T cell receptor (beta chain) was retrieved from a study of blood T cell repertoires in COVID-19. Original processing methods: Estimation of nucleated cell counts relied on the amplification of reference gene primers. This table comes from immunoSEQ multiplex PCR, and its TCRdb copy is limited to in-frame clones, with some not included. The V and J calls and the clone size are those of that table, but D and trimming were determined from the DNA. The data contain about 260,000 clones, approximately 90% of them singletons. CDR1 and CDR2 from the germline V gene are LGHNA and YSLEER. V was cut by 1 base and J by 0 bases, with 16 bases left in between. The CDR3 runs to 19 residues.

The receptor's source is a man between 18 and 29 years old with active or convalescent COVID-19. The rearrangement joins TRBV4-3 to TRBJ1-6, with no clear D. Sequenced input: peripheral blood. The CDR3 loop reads CASSQATRLGSSYNSPLHF. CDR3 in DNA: TGCGCCAGCAGCCAAGCCACACGCCTGGGCAGCTCCTATAATTCACCCCTCCACTTT.